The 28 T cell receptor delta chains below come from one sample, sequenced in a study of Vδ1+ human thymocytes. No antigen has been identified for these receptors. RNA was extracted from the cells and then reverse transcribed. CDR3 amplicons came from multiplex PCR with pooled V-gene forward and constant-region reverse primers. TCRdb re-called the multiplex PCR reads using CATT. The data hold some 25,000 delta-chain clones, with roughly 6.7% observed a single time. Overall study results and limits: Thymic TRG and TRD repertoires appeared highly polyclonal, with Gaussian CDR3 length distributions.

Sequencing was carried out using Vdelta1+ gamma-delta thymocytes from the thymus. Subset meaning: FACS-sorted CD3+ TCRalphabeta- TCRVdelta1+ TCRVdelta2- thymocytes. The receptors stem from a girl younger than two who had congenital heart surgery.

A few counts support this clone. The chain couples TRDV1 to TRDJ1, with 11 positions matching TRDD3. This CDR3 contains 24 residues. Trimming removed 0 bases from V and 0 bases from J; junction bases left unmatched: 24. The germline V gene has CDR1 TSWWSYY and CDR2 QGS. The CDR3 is CALGELATPLPLGDTGVHTDKLIF. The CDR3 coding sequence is TGTGCTCTTGGGGAACTCGCTACGCCATTGCCCCTGGGGGATACTGGGGTCCACACCGATAAACTCATCTTT.

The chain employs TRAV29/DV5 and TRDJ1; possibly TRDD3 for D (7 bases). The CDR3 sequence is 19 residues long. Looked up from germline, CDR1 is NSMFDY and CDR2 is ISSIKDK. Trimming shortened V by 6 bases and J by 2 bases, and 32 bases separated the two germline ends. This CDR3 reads CADSMGLPPLPGDTDKLIF. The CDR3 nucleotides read TGTGCAGACTCAATGGGTCTTCCTCCATTACCGGGGGATACCGATAAACTCATCTTT.

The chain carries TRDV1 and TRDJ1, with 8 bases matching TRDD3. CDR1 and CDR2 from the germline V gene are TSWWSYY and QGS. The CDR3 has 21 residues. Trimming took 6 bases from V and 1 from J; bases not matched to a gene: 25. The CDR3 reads CALGHKRPFPIWGSATDKLIF. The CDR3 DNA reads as TGTGCTCTTGGCCACAAAAGACCCTTTCCTATCTGGGGGAGCGCCACCGATAAACTCATCTTT.

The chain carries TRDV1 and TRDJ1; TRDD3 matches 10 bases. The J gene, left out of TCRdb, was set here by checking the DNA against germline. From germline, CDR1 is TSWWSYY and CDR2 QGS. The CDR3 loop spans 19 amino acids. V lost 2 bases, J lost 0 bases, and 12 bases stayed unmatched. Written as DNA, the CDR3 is TGTGCTCTTGGGGAATTTGTCGTACTGGGGGATGCGTACACCGATAAACTCATCTTT. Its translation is CALGEFVVLGDAYTDKLIF.

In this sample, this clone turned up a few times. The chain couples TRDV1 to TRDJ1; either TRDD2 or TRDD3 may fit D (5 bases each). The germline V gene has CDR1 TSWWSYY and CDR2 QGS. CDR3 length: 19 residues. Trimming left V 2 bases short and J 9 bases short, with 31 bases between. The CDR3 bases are TGTGCTCTTGGGGAAGTCCCTACGGGGGTGGGGACACCGAGGTGGGAACTCATCTTT. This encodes CALGEVPTGVGTPRWELIF.

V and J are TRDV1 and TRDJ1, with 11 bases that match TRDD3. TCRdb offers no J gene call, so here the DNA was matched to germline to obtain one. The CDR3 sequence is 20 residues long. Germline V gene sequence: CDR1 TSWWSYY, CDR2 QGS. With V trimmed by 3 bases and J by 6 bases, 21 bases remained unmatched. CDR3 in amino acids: CALGDPPYWGIGGGWHKLIF. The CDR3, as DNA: TGTGCTCTTGGGGACCCCCCGTACTGGGGGATAGGCGGGGGATGGCATAAACTCATCTTT.

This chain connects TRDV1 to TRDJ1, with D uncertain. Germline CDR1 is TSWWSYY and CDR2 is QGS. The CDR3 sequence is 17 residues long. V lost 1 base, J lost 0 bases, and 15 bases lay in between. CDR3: CALGEPVHPLYTDKLIF. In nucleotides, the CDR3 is TGTGCTCTTGGGGAACCCGTCCATCCCCTGTACACCGATAAACTCATCTTT.

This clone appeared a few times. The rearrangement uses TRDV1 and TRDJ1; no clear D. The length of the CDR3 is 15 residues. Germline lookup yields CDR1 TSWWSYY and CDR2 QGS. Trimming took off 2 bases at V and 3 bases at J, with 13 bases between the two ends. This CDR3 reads CALGEYKPPPDKLIF. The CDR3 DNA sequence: TGTGCTCTTGGGGAATACAAGCCGCCCCCCGATAAACTCATCTTT.

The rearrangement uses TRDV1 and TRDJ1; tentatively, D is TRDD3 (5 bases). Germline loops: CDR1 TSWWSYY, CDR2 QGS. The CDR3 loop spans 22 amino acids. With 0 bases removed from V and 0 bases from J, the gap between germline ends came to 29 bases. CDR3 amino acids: CALGELGLTRGPSTMYTDKLIF. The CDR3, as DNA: TGTGCTCTTGGGGAACTCGGCCTCACGAGGGGACCTAGTACTATGTACACCGATAAACTCATCTTT.

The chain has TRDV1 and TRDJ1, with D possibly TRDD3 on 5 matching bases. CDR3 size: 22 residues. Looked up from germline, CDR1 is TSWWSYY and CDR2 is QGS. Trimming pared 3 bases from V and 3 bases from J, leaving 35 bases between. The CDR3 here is CALGDPTRPPLEDADKADKLIF. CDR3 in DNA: TGTGCTCTTGGGGACCCAACACGACCCCCACTGGAGGATGCGGATAAAGCCGATAAACTCATCTTT.

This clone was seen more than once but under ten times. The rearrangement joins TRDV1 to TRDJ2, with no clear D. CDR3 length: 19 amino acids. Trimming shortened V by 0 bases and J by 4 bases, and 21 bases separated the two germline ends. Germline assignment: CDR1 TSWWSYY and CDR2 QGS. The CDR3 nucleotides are TGTGCTCTTGGGGAACTTTACTCCGGGTTTTTAGGCCGGACAGCACAACTCTTCTTT. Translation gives CALGELYSGFLGRTAQLFF.

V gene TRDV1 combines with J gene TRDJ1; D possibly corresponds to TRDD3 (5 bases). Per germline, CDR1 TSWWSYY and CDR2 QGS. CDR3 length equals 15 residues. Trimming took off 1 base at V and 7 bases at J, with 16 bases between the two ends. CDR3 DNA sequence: TGTGCTCTTGGGGAACCTATGGCCTGGGAAGGTAAACTCATCTTT. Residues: CALGEPMAWEGKLIF.

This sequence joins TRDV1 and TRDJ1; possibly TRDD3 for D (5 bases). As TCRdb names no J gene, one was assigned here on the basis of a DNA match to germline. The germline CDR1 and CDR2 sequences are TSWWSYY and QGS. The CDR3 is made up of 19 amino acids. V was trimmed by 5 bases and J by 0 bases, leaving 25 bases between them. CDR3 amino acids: CALGNFRRRVLVYTDKLIF. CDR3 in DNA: TGTGCTCTTGGGAATTTTCGGAGGCGGGTACTGGTGTACACCGATAAACTCATCTTT.

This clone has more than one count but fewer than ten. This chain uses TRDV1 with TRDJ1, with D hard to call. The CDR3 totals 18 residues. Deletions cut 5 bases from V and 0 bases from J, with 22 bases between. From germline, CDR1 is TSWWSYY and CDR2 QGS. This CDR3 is CALGKSLGKPWDTDKLIF. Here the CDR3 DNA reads TGTGCTCTTGGGAAGAGCTTAGGGAAACCTTGGGACACCGATAAACTCATCTTT.

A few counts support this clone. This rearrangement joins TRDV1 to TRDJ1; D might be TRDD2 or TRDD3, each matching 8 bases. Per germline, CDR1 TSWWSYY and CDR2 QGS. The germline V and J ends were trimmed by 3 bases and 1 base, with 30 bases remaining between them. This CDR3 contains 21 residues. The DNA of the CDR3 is TGTGCTCTTGGGGACTTGCGCCTTCCTAACCTACTGGGGGCTCCCACCGATAAACTCATCTTT. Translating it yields CALGDLRLPNLLGAPTDKLIF.

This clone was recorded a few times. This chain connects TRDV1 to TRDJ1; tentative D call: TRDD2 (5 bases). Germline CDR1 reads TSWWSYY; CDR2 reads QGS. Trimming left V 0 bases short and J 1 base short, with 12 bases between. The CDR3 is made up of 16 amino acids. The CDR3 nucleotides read TGTGCTCTTGGGGAACTCTTTCCTCCCCCCACCGATAAACTCATCTTT. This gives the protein CALGELFPPPTDKLIF.

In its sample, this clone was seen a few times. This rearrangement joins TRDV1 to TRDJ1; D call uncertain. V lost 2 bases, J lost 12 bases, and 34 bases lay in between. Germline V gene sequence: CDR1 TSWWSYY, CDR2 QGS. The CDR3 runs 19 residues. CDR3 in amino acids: CALGEEIVTRPYCSNPVIF. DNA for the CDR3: TGTGCTCTTGGGGAAGAGATCGTAACGCGTCCCTATTGCTCTAATCCGGTCATCTTT.

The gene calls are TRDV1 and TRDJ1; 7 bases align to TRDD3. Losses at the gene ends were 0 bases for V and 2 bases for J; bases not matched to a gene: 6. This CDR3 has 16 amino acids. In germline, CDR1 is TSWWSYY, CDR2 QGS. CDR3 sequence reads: CALGELGGLGTDKLIF. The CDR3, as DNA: TGTGCTCTTGGGGAACTAGGGGGACTGGGGACCGATAAACTCATCTTT.

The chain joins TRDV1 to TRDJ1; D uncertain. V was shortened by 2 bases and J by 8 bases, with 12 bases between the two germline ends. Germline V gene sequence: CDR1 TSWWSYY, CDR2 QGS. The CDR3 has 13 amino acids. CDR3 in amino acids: CALGEVGVMKLIF. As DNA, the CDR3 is TGTGCTCTTGGGGAAGTGGGAGTGATGAAACTCATCTTT.

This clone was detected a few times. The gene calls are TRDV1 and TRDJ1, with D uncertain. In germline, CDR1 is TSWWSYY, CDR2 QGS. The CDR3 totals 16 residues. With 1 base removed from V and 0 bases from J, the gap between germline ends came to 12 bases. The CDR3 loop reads CALGEPQWQYTDKLIF. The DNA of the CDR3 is TGTGCTCTTGGGGAACCCCAGTGGCAGTACACCGATAAACTCATCTTT.

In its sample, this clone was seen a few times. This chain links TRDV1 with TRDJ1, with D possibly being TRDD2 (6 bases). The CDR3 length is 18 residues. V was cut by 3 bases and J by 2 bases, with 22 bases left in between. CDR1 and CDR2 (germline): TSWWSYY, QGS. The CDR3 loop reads CALGELFLPWHRTDKLIF. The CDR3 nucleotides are TGTGCTCTTGGGGAGCTCTTCCTTCCCTGGCACCGAACCGATAAACTCATCTTT.

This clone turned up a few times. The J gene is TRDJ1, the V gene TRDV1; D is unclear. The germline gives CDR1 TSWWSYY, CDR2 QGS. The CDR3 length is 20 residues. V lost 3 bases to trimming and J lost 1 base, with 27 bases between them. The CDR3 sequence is CALGEGPGDIRNGLTDKLIF. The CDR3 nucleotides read TGTGCTCTTGGGGAGGGCCCAGGCGATATCCGTAACGGACTCACCGATAAACTCATCTTT.

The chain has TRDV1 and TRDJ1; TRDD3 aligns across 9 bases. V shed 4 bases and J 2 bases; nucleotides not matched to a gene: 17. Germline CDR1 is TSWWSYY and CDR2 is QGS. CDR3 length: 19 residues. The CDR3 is CALGVPVRGDTRATDKLIF. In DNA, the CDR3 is TGTGCTCTTGGGGTTCCCGTGCGAGGGGATACGCGGGCGACCGATAAACTCATCTTT.

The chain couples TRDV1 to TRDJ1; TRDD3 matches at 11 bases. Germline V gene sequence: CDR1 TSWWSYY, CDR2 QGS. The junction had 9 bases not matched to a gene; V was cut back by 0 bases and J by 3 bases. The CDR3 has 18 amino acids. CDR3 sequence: CALGELSGGYSRPDKLIF. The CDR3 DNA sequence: TGTGCTCTTGGGGAACTTTCTGGGGGATACTCTCGGCCCGATAAACTCATCTTT.

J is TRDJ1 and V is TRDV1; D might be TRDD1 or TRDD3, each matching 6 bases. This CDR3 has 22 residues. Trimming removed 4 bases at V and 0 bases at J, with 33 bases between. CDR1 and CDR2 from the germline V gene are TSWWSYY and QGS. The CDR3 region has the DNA TGTGCTCTTGGGGGCAACTCAATCCTGAAATACTGGGTAACGCCAGACACCGATAAACTCATCTTT. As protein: CALGGNSILKYWVTPDTDKLIF.

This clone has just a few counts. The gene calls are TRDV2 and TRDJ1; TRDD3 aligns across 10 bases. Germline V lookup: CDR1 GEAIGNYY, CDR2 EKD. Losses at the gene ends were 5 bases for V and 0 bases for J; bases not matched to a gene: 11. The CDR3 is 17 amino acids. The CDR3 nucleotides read TGTGCCTGTGGAATTGGGGGATACCGGCGATACACCGATAAACTCATCTTT. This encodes CACGIGGYRRYTDKLIF.

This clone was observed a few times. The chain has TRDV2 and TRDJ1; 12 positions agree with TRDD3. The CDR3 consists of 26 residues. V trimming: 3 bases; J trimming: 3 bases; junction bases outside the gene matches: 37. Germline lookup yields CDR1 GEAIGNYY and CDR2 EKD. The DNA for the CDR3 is TGTGCCTGTGACGCCCTTATTATCCTAGAATGCTTCCAGTGGGCCCTGTACTGGGGGATACCCGATAAACTCATCTTT. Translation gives CACDALIILECFQWALYWGIPDKLIF.

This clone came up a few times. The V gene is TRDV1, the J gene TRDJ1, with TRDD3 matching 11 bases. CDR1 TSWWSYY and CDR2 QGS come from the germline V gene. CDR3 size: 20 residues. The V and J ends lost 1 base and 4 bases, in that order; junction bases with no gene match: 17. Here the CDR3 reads CALGERTRFWGIQAGDKLIF. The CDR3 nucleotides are TGTGCTCTTGGGGAACGTACCCGATTCTGGGGGATACAAGCGGGCGATAAACTCATCTTT.